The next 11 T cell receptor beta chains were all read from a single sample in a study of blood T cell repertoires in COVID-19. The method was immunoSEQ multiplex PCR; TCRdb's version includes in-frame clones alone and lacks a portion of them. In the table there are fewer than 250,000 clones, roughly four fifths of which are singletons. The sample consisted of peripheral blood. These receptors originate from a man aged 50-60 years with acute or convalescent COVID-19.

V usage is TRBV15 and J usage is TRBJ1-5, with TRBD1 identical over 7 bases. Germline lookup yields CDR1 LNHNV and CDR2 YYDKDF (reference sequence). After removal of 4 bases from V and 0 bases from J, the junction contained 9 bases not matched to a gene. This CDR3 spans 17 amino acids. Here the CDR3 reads CATSTRTGPYSNQPQHF. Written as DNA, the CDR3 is TGTGCCACCAGCACCCGGACAGGCCCATATAGCAATCAGCCCCAGCATTTT. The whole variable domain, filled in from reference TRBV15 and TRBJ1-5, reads DAMVIQNPRYQVTQFGKPVTLSCSQTLNHNVMYWYQQKSSQAPKLLFHYYDKDFNNEADTPDNFQSRRPNTSFCFLDIRSPGLGDTAMYLCATSTRTGPYSNQPQHFGDGTRLSIL.

CDR3 DNA sequence: TGTGCCAGTAGTATCCGGGCGCGGGGAGCTGAGCAGTTCTTC. Amino acids: CASSIRARGAEQFF. The gene calls are TRBV19 and TRBJ2-1; possible D gene TRBD2, 6 bases. Germline assignment: CDR1 LNHDA and CDR2 SQIVND (reference sequence). This CDR3 contains 14 residues. The V end was cut by 3 bases, the J end by 9 bases, with 15 bases between.

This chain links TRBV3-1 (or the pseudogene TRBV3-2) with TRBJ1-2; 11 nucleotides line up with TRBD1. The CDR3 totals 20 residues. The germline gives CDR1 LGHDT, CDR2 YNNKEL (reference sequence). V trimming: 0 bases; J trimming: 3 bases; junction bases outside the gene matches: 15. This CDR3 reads CASSQDSRLGQGVKYYGYTF. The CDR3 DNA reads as TGTGCCAGCAGCCAAGATAGTAGGCTGGGACAGGGGGTTAAGTACTATGGCTACACCTTC.

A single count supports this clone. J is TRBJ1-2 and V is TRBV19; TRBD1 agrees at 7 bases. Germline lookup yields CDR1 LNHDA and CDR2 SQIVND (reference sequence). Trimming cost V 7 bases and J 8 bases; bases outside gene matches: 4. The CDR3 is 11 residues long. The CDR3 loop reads CASNDRVGYTF. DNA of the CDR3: TGTGCCAGTAATGACAGGGTCGGCTACACCTTC.

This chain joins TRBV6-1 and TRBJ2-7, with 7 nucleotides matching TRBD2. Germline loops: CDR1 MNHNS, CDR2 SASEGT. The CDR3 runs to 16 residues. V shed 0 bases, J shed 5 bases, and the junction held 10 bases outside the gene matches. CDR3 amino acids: CASSEALGRVVHEQYF. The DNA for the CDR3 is TGTGCCAGCAGTGAAGCGCTTGGGAGGGTGGTCCACGAGCAGTACTTC.

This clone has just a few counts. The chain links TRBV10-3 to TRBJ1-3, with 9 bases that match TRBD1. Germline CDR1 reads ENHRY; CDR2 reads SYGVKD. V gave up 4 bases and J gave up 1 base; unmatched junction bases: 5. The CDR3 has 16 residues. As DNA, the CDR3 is TGTGCCATCAGTGCACAGGGGGCGGGGTCTGGAAACACCATATATTTT. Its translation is CAISAQGAGSGNTIYF.

The CDR3 here is CALERGPYNEQFF. Here the CDR3 DNA reads TGTGCCCTGGAGCGGGGCCCCTACAATGAGCAGTTCTTC. This chain joins TRBV30 and TRBJ2-1; 7 bases agree with TRBD2. Trimming at V came to 8 bases and at J to 2 bases, leaving 6 bases not matched to a gene. CDR3 size: 13 residues. Germline values: CDR1 GTSNPN, CDR2 SVGIG (reference sequence).

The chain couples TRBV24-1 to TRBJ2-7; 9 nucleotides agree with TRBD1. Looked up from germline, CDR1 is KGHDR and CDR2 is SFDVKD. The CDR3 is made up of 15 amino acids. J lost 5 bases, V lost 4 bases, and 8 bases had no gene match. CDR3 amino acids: CATSDPGQGPHEQYF. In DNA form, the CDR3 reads TGTGCCACCAGTGACCCTGGACAGGGGCCCCACGAGCAGTACTTC.

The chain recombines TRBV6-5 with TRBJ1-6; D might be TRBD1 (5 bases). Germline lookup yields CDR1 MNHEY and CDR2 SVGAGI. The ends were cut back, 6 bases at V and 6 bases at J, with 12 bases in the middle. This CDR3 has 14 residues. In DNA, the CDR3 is TGTGCCAGCAGGGCGGGGGTGCTTAATTCACCCCTCCACTTT. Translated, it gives CASRAGVLNSPLHF.

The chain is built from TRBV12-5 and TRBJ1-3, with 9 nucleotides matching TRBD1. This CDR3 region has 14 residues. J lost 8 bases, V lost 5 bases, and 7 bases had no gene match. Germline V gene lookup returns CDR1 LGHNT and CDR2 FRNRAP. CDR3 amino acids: CASGQQGARDTIYF. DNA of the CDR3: TGTGCTAGTGGTCAACAGGGGGCGCGGGACACCATATATTTT.

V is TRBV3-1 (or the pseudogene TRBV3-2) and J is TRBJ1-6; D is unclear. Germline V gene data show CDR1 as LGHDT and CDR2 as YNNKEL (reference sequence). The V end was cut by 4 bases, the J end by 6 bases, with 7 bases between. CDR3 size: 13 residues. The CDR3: CASSPDFNSPLHF. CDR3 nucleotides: TGTGCCAGCAGCCCGGACTTTAATTCACCCCTCCACTTT.